The rows below give T cell receptor beta chains drawn from one sample of a study of regulatory T cells in long-lasting Graves disease. TCRdb processed the multiplex PCR reads anew with MiXCR; each CDR3 protein has one entry. This sample has about 610,000 distinct CDR3 sequences, with 15% to 20% found just once. The sample was also reused in another study, on T cells in Graves' hyperthyroidism and ophthalmopathy.

The material was peripheral blood mononuclear cells (PBMCs), obtained at new diagnosis, from a patient treated with antithyroid drugs. The origin of the receptors is a man in his late teens or twenties with Graves disease. Both conserved end residues are part of each CDR3. The D gene is left open where the match is weak. Clone size is not always given. Where it is, it says once, few, many or a class for expanded clones.

few TRBJ2-1 TRBV12-3/TRBV12-4 TRBD2 CASSLLGTSGRTQFF TGTGCCAGCAGTTTACTCGGGACTAGCGGGAGAACACAGTTCTTC
many TRBJ2-7 TRBV28 - CASSSNWLPYEQYF TGTGCCAGCAGTTCTAATTGGCTTCCCTACGAGCAGTACTTC
- TRBJ1-5 TRBV15 - CATSADRHRPQHF TGTGCCACCAGCGCTGATCGACACCGGCCCCAGCATTTT
many TRBJ2-1 TRBV6-1 TRBD1 CASSGTTGDNEQFF TGTGCCAGCAGTGGCACTACAGGGGACAATGAGCAGTTCTTC
few TRBJ2-7 TRBV28 - CASSSITPREEQYF TGTGCCAGCAGTTCGATTACTCCCCGGGAAGAGCAGTACTTC
many TRBJ2-5 TRBV19 - CASSSGRFQETQYF TGTGCCAGTAGTTCGGGACGGTTCCAAGAGACCCAGTACTTC
- TRBJ2-3 TRBV12-3/TRBV12-4 TRBD2 CASDESSGRGRPDTQYF TGTGCCAGCGATGAATCTAGCGGGAGGGGACGGCCAGATACGCAGTATTTT
- TRBJ2-1 TRBV20-1 TRBD2 CSATPPGLGYNEQFF TGCAGTGCTACTCCCCCGGGACTAGGGTACAATGAGCAGTTCTTC
many TRBJ2-7 TRBV7-2 - CASSLGAGPGSGEQYF TGTGCCAGCAGCTTAGGAGCGGGCCCCGGCTCGGGGGAGCAGTACTTC
- TRBJ2-5 TRBV28 - CASSLPLRTPETQYF TGTGCCAGCAGTTTACCCCTAAGGACCCCCGAGACCCAGTACTTC
few TRBJ2-1 TRBV5-6 - CASSFSTALQFF TGTGCCAGCAGCTTCTCAACAGCCTTGCAGTTCTTC
many TRBJ2-3 TRBV11-2 - CASSLDRASEDTQYF TGTGCCAGCAGCTTAGATCGGGCTAGCGAGGATACGCAGTATTTT
many TRBJ1-4 TRBV7-2 TRBD1 CASSGPGQGEVLAHEKLFF TGTGCCAGCAGCGGACCCGGACAGGGGGAAGTATTAGCGCATGAAAAACTGTTTTTT
many TRBJ2-3 TRBV20-1 TRBD1 CSARGPQGADTQYF TGCAGTGCTAGGGGTCCACAGGGGGCAGATACGCAGTATTTT
- TRBJ2-4 TRBV14 TRBD1 CASSHYQGARGNIQYF TGTGCCAGCAGCCATTATCAGGGGGCGCGGGGAAACATTCAGTACTTC
- TRBJ1-5 TRBV20-1 - CSARVSSNQPQHF TGCAGTGCTAGAGTATCCTCCAATCAGCCCCAGCATTTT
many TRBJ2-4 TRBV28 - CASSHHRVGLAKNIQYF TGTGCCAGCAGTCACCACAGGGTAGGGCTAGCCAAAAACATTCAGTACTTC
few TRBJ1-6 TRBV9 - CASSVAQGSDSPLHF TGTGCCAGCAGCGTAGCGCAGGGTTCTGATTCACCCCTCCACTTT
many TRBJ1-1 TRBV2 - CASSRDTSSGEAFF TGTGCCAGCAGTCGGGACACCTCTTCCGGTGAAGCTTTCTTT
- TRBJ2-3 TRBV7-2 TRBD2 CASSRRPSGNTDTQYF TGTGCCAGCAGCAGGCGGCCTAGCGGAAACACAGATACGCAGTATTTT
- TRBJ2-1 TRBV25-1 - CASSARSSSSYNEQFF TGTGCCAGCAGCGCAAGAAGTAGCAGCTCCTACAATGAGCAGTTCTTC
- TRBJ2-7 TRBV28 - CASNRQSYEQYF TGTGCCAGCAATCGACAGTCCTACGAGCAGTACTTC
many TRBJ1-4 TRBV5-1 - CASSARGSNEKLFF TGCGCCAGCAGCGCCCGGGGGTCGAATGAAAAACTGTTTTTT
many TRBJ2-7 TRBV28 - CASSFVSGTQPHF TGTGCCAGCAGTTTTGTCTCCGGGACCCAGCCGCACTTC
many TRBJ2-7 TRBV20-1 TRBD1 CSALPGTGSPKEQYF TGCAGTGCCCTGCCCGGGACAGGGAGCCCTAAGGAGCAGTACTTC
many TRBJ1-6 TRBV2 TRBD1 CASSRGQGHSPLHF TGTGCCAGCAGTAGGGGACAGGGGCATTCACCCCTCCACTTT
few TRBJ2-7 TRBV5-1 TRBD1 CASSAETGGGRYEQYF TGCGCCAGCAGCGCAGAGACAGGGGGCGGGAGGTACGAGCAGTACTTC
few TRBJ1-2 TRBV5-1 - CASSLGFGLGGYGYTF TGCGCCAGCAGCTTGGGCTTCGGCCTAGGGGGCTATGGCTACACCTTC
many TRBJ1-5 TRBV5-1 - CASSFDGGGQPQHF TGCGCCAGCAGCTTTGATGGTGGGGGTCAGCCCCAGCATTTT
- TRBJ2-6 TRBV4-2 - CASSQAYGAGANVLTF TGTGCCAGCAGCCAAGCGTACGGGGCTGGGGCCAACGTCCTGACTTTC
- TRBJ2-1 TRBV11-2 TRBD2 CASSQAGGPRGFF TGTGCCAGCAGCCAAGCGGGAGGGCCAAGGGGGTTCTTC
many TRBJ2-1 TRBV5-1 TRBD2 CASSPRLAGGLSSYNEQFF TGCGCCAGCAGCCCCCGACTAGCGGGAGGACTGAGCTCCTACAATGAGCAGTTCTTC
- TRBJ2-7 TRBV5-5 - CASSYRLVGNYEQYF TGTGCCAGCAGCTACCGACTTGTGGGAAACTACGAGCAGTACTTC
- TRBJ1-2 TRBV29-1 - CSAEDTQNYGYTF TGCAGCGCCGAGGACACGCAAAACTATGGCTACACCTTC
- TRBJ1-5 TRBV19 - CASSSGWLSLNQPQHF TGTGCCAGTAGTTCCGGATGGCTCTCCCTCAATCAGCCCCAGCATTTT
many TRBJ2-3 TRBV20-1 - CSAPGWGYGADTQYF TGCAGTGCTCCAGGATGGGGGTATGGCGCAGATACGCAGTATTTT
- TRBJ2-3 TRBV27 - CATYQLITDTQYF TGTGCCACCTATCAGTTAATAACAGATACGCAGTATTTT
many TRBJ2-7 TRBV12-3/TRBV12-4 - CASTQGRTLYEQYF TGTGCCAGCACTCAAGGGAGGACACTCTACGAGCAGTACTTC
many TRBJ1-2 TRBV20-1 TRBD1 CSARDRDSWRNGYTF TGCAGTGCTAGGGACCGGGACAGTTGGAGGAATGGCTACACCTTC
- TRBJ2-1 TRBV20-1 TRBD1 CSARIPGGNEQFF TGCAGTGCTAGGATCCCAGGGGGCAATGAGCAGTTCTTC
- TRBJ2-1 TRBV7-6 TRBD2 CASSLLAVGNEQFF TGTGCCAGCAGCCTACTAGCGGTGGGCAATGAGCAGTTCTTC
- TRBJ2-7 TRBV20-1 - CSAKTEITYEQYF TGCAGTGCTAAGACAGAAATTACCTACGAGCAGTACTTC
- TRBJ2-1 TRBV7-9 - CASRPPHDYNEQFF TGTGCCAGCAGACCTCCCCACGACTACAATGAGCAGTTCTTC
- TRBJ2-2 TRBV19 - CASSMLEGTGTGELFF TGTGCCAGTAGTATGTTGGAGGGCACGGGCACCGGGGAGCTGTTTTTT
many TRBJ2-7 TRBV5-1 - CASSRTVASTYYEQYF TGCGCCAGCAGCCGAACTGTGGCGTCTACCTACTACGAGCAGTACTTC
few TRBJ2-3 TRBV5-1 TRBD2 CASSPRMTSGRGSPSTDTQYF TGCGCCAGCAGCCCCCGCATGACTAGCGGGAGGGGATCCCCTAGCACAGATACGCAGTATTTT
once TRBJ2-3 TRBV4-1 TRBD2 CASSEREVITDTQYF TGCGCCAGCAGCGAGCGGGAGGTTATCACAGATACGCAGTATTTT
- TRBJ2-5 TRBV9 - CASSVMTGAEETQYF TGTGCCAGCAGCGTAATGACAGGAGCAGAAGAGACCCAGTACTTC
- TRBJ2-6 TRBV27 - CASSPLPGSGANVLTF TGTGCCAGCAGTCCCCTCCCAGGCTCTGGGGCCAACGTCCTGACTTTC